This TCR beta chain appears in the sequencing data of a study of blood T cell repertoires in COVID-19. Seattle's cohort entered during active infection and was followed longitudinally. This CDR3 has 18 amino acids. Germline CDR1 reads MDHEN; CDR2 reads SYDVKM. V gave up 4 bases and J gave up 1 base; unmatched junction bases: 10. Per the study methods: Amplifying reference gene primers gave estimates of nucleated cell counts. Method: immunoSEQ multiplex PCR; TCRdb's copy keeps in-frame clones and lacks some. V, J and clone size are taken as reported in that table, and D and trimming were inferred from the DNA itself. The profile shows 300,000 or so clones, roughly 90% of them singletons.

Sequencing input: peripheral blood. The chain combines TRBV28 with TRBJ1-2; 12 nucleotides align to TRBD1. The receptor's source is a woman aged 30 to 39 with COVID-19, enrolled during active disease. CDR3 bases: TGTGCCAGCAGTTCCGGGACAGGGGGCGGCGGGGATAACTATGGCTACACCTTC. Translated: CASSSGTGGGGDNYGYTF.